The 15 T cell receptor beta chains in this list originate from one sample, sequenced in a study of regulatory T cells in long-lasting Graves disease (dated by TCRdb to the early 2020s). The label giving this sample's time point can be read as: persistent/refractory GD, antithyroid drugs over 5 years with positive TRAb. For both TCR sequencing and RNA sequencing, RNA was extracted from PBMCs in TRIzol. Libraries were constructed by multiplex PCR. For sequencing, an Illumina HiSeq 4000 was employed. iRepertoire HTBI primers and Arm-PCR amplification of CDR3 regions were used to construct TCR beta libraries. In-frame beta chains were kept once TCRdb had trimmed the public reads at Q25 with fastp and called clones with MiXCR. Rows with one shared CDR3 protein collapse into an entry with the most common genes and DNA. This sample holds around 450,000 distinct CDR3 sequences; roughly 21% were observed only once. Clones ranked in the top ten supply more than 6% of the sample.

The material was peripheral blood mononuclear cells (PBMCs), obtained when the disease was refractory, from a patient treated with antithyroid drugs. These receptors were obtained from a female donor with Graves disease.

This clonotype occurred a few times. The gene calls are TRBV3-1 and TRBJ2-4; D is undetermined. The germline gives CDR1 LGHDT, CDR2 YNNKEL (reference sequence). V was shortened by 6 bases and J by 3 bases, with 12 bases between the two germline ends. CDR3 length equals 14 residues. CDR3 in DNA: TGTGCCAGCAGAGGGCAATCGGGCAAAAACATTCAGTACTTC. Protein: CASRGQSGKNIQYF.

This clonotype has at least ten counts. V gene TRBV7-2 combines with J gene TRBJ1-3, with unresolved D. The V gene lost 5 bases and the J gene lost 0 bases, with 8 bases spanning the gap. The CDR3 length is 14 residues. Germline V gives CDR1 SGHTA, CDR2 FQGNSA. The CDR3 DNA reads as TGTGCCAGCAGCGTTCAGAACTCTGGAAACACCATATATTTT. It is translated as CASSVQNSGNTIYF.

On this clonotype: Mismatch with germline at one junction end may stem from a read error. V usage is TRBV7-9 and J usage is TRBJ1-3; D unclear. The germline CDR1 and CDR2 sequences are SEHNR and FQNEAQ (reference sequence). This CDR3 contains 14 residues. CDR3: CASSAPGNHLKVHF. CDR3 bases: TGTGCCAGCAGCGCACCCGGGAATCACTTAAAAGTCCATTTT.

This clonotype occurred many times. The rearrangement uses TRBV12-3 or TRBV12-4 and TRBJ1-1; D gene uncertain. V was cut by 3 bases and J by 8 bases, with 7 bases left in between. The CDR3 spans 11 residues. CDR3 sequence: CASSFGYEAFF. CDR3 sequence (DNA): TGTGCCAGCAGTTTCGGATACGAAGCTTTCTTT.

This clonotype was seen repeatedly, ten times or more. This chain links TRBV2 with TRBJ2-5; weak D call: TRBD1 (6 bases). Germline values: CDR1 SNHLY, CDR2 FYNNEI. CDR3 length: 16 amino acids. V was trimmed by 3 bases and J by 5 bases, leaving 19 bases between them. This CDR3 reads CASSEGADSLRETQYF. For the CDR3, the DNA is TGTGCCAGCAGTGAGGGGGCAGACTCCTTGAGGGAGACCCAGTACTTC.

This clonotype was observed at least ten times. The chain recombines TRBV27 with TRBJ2-5; the D is unclear. Germline CDR1 MNHEY, CDR2 SMNVEV (reference sequence). The CDR3 is made up of 12 amino acids. V was trimmed by 5 bases and J by 5 bases, leaving 9 bases between them. This CDR3 reads CASSPPRETQYF. The CDR3 bases are TGTGCCAGCAGTCCCCCCCGGGAGACCCAGTACTTC.

The rearrangement links TRBV29-1 to TRBJ2-6; the D gene is possibly TRBD1 (6 bases). The length of the CDR3 is 16 residues. CDR1 and CDR2 (germline): SQVTM, ANQGSEA. Trimming cost V 6 bases and J 1 base, with 16 bases left between them. DNA for the CDR3: TGCAGCGTCGTACCCACCACAGGGTCTGGGGCCAACGTCCTGACTTTC. It codes for CSVVPTTGSGANVLTF.

The rearrangement links TRBV28 to TRBJ1-5; D is undetermined. CDR3 length: 15 amino acids. Germline V gives CDR1 MDHEN, CDR2 SYDVKM. The ends were cut back, 7 bases at V and 3 bases at J, with 16 bases in the middle. CDR3 sequence reads: CASTPTGTVNQPQHF. The CDR3 nucleotides are TGTGCCAGCACCCCCACCGGAACGGTCAATCAGCCCCAGCATTTT.

This clonotype turned up a few times. The chain carries TRBV5-6 and TRBJ2-5; TRBD1 matches at 9 bases. CDR3 length equals 14 residues. The V gene end was trimmed by 3 bases and the J gene end by 3 bases; junction bases not matched to a gene: 3. Per the germline V gene, CDR1 is SGHDT and CDR2 is YYEEEE. CDR3 sequence (DNA): TGTGCCAGCAGCTGGGACAGGGTGGAAGAGACCCAGTACTTC. This gives the protein CASSWDRVEETQYF.

The chain joins TRBV20-1 to TRBJ2-1; unclear D gene. This CDR3 region has 15 residues. The V gene's germline CDR1 is DFQATT and CDR2 SNEGSKA (reference sequence). Deletions cut 1 base from V and 2 bases from J, with 12 bases between. The CDR3 region has the DNA TGCAGTGCTAGAGGTGAAACGGCGGCCTACAATGAGCAGTTCTTC. Translated, it gives CSARGETAAYNEQFF.

This clonotype was observed a handful of times. CDR3 sequence (DNA): TGTGCCAGCAGTCGGACAGGGGTTGACCACGAGCAGTACTTC. Its translation is CASSRTGVDHEQYF. The chain links TRBV6-1 to TRBJ2-7, with 9 nucleotides matching TRBD1. Germline V CDR1 and CDR2: MNHNS, SASEGT. V was pared by 5 bases and J by 5 bases, with 7 bases of the junction left unmatched. The CDR3 is 14 amino acids.

This clonotype has more than one count but fewer than ten. The chain links TRBV7-9 to TRBJ2-1; no clear D gene. Trimming stripped 0 bases from V and 5 bases from J, with 5 bases between. The CDR3 consists of 13 residues. Germline assignment: CDR1 SEHNR and CDR2 FQNEAQ (reference sequence). The CDR3 bases are TGTGCCAGCAGCTTAGCTTTAGACAATGAGCAGTTCTTC. This gives the protein CASSLALDNEQFF.

This clonotype was found many times. The chain combines TRBV7-2 with TRBJ2-5; 7 bases map to TRBD2. The germline V gene has CDR1 SGHTA and CDR2 FQGNSA. V was clipped by 1 base and J by 1 base; unmatched bases: 6. The length of the CDR3 is 16 residues. The CDR3 is CASSLDLRETQETQYF. The CDR3 nucleotides are TGTGCCAGCAGCTTAGATTTGCGGGAGACCCAAGAGACCCAGTACTTC. Using reference TRBV7-2 and TRBJ2-5 for the parts outside the CDR3, the full variable domain is GAGVSQSPSNKVTEKGKDVELRCDPISGHTALYWYRQSLGQGLEFLIYFQGNSAPDKSGLPSDRFSAERTGGSVSTLTIQRTQQEDSAVYLCASSLDLRETQETQYFGPGTRLLVL.

This clonotype was picked up many times. This chain uses TRBV20-1 with TRBJ2-7; 7 bases match TRBD1. The CDR3 runs to 14 residues. Germline V lookup: CDR1 DFQATT, CDR2 SNEGSKA (reference sequence). With V trimmed by 1 base and J by 5 bases, 8 bases remained unmatched. The CDR3 DNA sequence: TGCAGTGCTAGAGTCGGGCAGGGGGTGAACGAGCAGTACTTC. Encoded protein: CSARVGQGVNEQYF.

The chain recombines TRBV5-1 with TRBJ1-2; D unclear. This CDR3 spans 15 amino acids. Looked up from germline, CDR1 is SGHRS and CDR2 is YFSETQ. Trimming removed 1 base at V and 2 bases at J, with 12 bases between. In DNA form, the CDR3 reads TGCGCCAGCAGCTTGTCCCCCTCAAACAACTATGGCTACACCTTC. It codes for CASSLSPSNNYGYTF.